A single sample is the source of the 22 T cell receptor beta chains below, sequenced in a study of blood T cell repertoires in COVID-19. TCRdb keeps only in-frame clones here, not all; method: immunoSEQ multiplex PCR. The sample yields approximately 220,000 clones, approximately 90% seen once. Sequencing was carried out using peripheral blood. The source of these receptors is a man aged 50 to 60 with acute or convalescent COVID-19.

The V call is TRBV19, the J call TRBJ1-4; D not certain. This CDR3 is 15 amino acids long. The germline V gene has CDR1 LNHDA and CDR2 SQIVND (reference sequence). The V end was cut by 3 bases, the J end by 0 bases, with 8 bases between. CDR3 bases: TGTGCCAGTAGTATGTTCGGGGCAACTAATGAAAAACTGTTTTTT. Its translation is CASSMFGATNEKLFF.

V and J are TRBV6-1 and TRBJ1-6, with 10 bases matching TRBD1. Trimming took 2 bases from V and 4 from J; bases not matched to a gene: 8. This CDR3 comprises 18 residues. Germline CDR1 is MNHNS and CDR2 is SASEGT. CDR3 bases: TGTGCCAGCAGTGAAACCGGGACAGGGGTCCATTATAATTCACCCCTCCACTTT. Amino acid sequence: CASSETGTGVHYNSPLHF.

The chain is built from TRBV27 and TRBJ1-1; D gene unclear. Trimming took 5 bases from V and 4 from J, leaving 17 bases between them. The CDR3 loop spans 15 amino acids. CDR1 and CDR2 (germline): MNHEY, SMNVEV (reference sequence). This chain's CDR3 is CASSKLQLSGTEAFF. CDR3 nucleotides: TGTGCCAGCAGTAAATTACAGCTTTCCGGCACTGAAGCTTTCTTT.

V is TRBV6-1 and J is TRBJ1-5; possibly TRBD1 for D (5 bases). Germline V gene lookup returns CDR1 MNHNS and CDR2 SASEGT. V gave up 6 bases and J gave up 9 bases, with 18 bases separating them. The CDR3 sequence is 14 residues long. CDR3 nucleotide sequence: TGTGCCAGCAGCCTGGGGGGGTCCCAGGGGCCCCAGCATTTT. It encodes CASSLGGSQGPQHF.

J is TRBJ2-1 and V is TRBV7-9, with 7 bases that match TRBD1. There are 14 residues in the CDR3. CDR1 SEHNR and CDR2 FQNEAQ come from the germline V gene (reference sequence). V lost 6 bases to trimming and J lost 4 bases; unmatched junction nucleotides: 6. The CDR3 spells CASRLQGSYNEQFF. The CDR3 DNA reads as TGTGCCAGCAGATTACAGGGGTCTTACAATGAGCAGTTCTTC.

The chain couples TRBV6-6 to TRBJ1-2; the D gene is possibly TRBD1 (5 bases). CDR3 length equals 13 residues. The V gene's germline CDR1 is MNHNY and CDR2 SVGAGI (reference sequence). The V end lost 6 bases, the J end lost 3 bases, and 11 bases lay between the germline ends. For the CDR3, the DNA is TGTGCCAGCAGGGGGGGGAGGGACTATGGCTACACCTTC. Protein sequence: CASRGGRDYGYTF.

With respect to this clone: Sequence at one end of the junction differs from germline and may be a read error. The chain recombines TRBV29-1 with TRBJ1-1; TRBD1 matches at 11 bases. Germline CDR1 and CDR2: SQVTM and ANQGSEA. This CDR3 is built from 13 residues. CDR3 DNA: TGCAGCGCACGGGACAGGGGGAACGCTGAAGCTTTCTTT. Encoded protein: CSARDRGNAEAFF.

The V gene is TRBV6-5, the J gene TRBJ1-1; D is unclear. V was clipped by 5 bases and J by 6 bases, with 13 bases between them. This CDR3 contains 13 residues. CDR1 is MNHEY and CDR2 is SVGAGI in the germline V gene. The CDR3 region has the DNA TGTGCCAGCAGTCGGGAGGTCGACCCTGAAGCTTTCTTT. This codes for CASSREVDPEAFF.

The rearrangement links TRBV18 to TRBJ1-5, with 12 bases that match TRBD1. Per the germline V gene, CDR1 is KGHSH and CDR2 is LQKENI. The CDR3 loop spans 16 amino acids. J lost 6 bases, V lost 2 bases, and 5 bases had no gene match. The CDR3 protein is CASSPGTGGAGQPQHF. In DNA form, the CDR3 reads TGTGCCAGCTCACCAGGGACAGGGGGCGCGGGTCAGCCCCAGCATTTT.

J is TRBJ2-2 and V is TRBV11-2; the D gene is possibly TRBD2 (7 bases). The CDR3 runs to 15 residues. V lost 1 base, J lost 3 bases, and 9 bases lay in between. Looked up from germline, CDR1 is SGHAT and CDR2 is FQNNGV. The CDR3 nucleotides read TGTGCCAGCAGCTTAGTCGGGGGGCACACCGGGGAGCTGTTTTTT. Amino acid sequence: CASSLVGGHTGELFF.

The chain combines TRBV27 with TRBJ2-1, with TRBD1 matching over 7 bases. Germline V lookup: CDR1 MNHEY, CDR2 SMNVEV (reference sequence). V lost 4 bases to trimming and J lost 0 bases; unmatched junction nucleotides: 12. The CDR3 sequence is 18 residues long. CDR3 bases: TGTGCCAGCAGTTCCGCTACAGGGGCTCTAAGCTCCTACAATGAGCAGTTCTTC. Its translation is CASSSATGALSSYNEQFF.

The J gene is TRBJ1-1, the V gene TRBV9; D not certain. With 2 bases removed from V and 2 bases from J, the gap between germline ends came to 10 bases. From germline, CDR1 is SGDLS and CDR2 YYNGEE. This CDR3 has 14 amino acids. The CDR3 loop is CASSVVTANTEAFF. The CDR3 region has the DNA TGTGCCAGCAGCGTTGTTACAGCTAACACTGAAGCTTTCTTT.

The chain employs TRBV5-4 and TRBJ2-7, with 8 bases that match TRBD2. CDR1 is SGHNT, CDR2 YYREEE, per germline (reference sequence). The CDR3 loop spans 16 amino acids. The V segment lost 3 bases and the J segment 5 bases; nucleotides outside the gene matches: 13. The CDR3 reads CASSWIAGMLDDEQYF. In nucleotides, the CDR3 is TGTGCCAGCAGCTGGATAGCGGGGATGCTCGATGACGAGCAGTACTTC.

The chain has TRBV25-1 and TRBJ1-4; 10 bases agree with TRBD1. CDR1 is MGHDK, CDR2 SYGVNS, per germline. Trimming at V came to 4 bases and at J to 7 bases, leaving 9 bases not matched to a gene. CDR3 length: 16 amino acids. The CDR3 nucleotides read TGTGCCAGCAGTGGTGGGACAGGGGTTCGGAGTGAAAAACTGTTTTTT. As protein: CASSGGTGVRSEKLFF.

The rearrangement joins TRBV29-1 to TRBJ1-1; D ambiguous. This CDR3 is 13 amino acids long. Between the trimmed V and J ends, which lost 7 bases and 4 bases, there was a span of 16 bases. Germline values: CDR1 SQVTM, CDR2 ANQGSEA. DNA for the CDR3: TGCAGCGGAATAGTAAAGTCCGGCACTGAAGCTTTCTTT. It specifies CSGIVKSGTEAFF.

This chain joins TRBV30 and TRBJ2-5; 7 bases map to TRBD2. Germline CDR1 GTSNPN, CDR2 SVGIG (reference sequence). V shed 0 bases and J 5 bases; nucleotides not matched to a gene: 3. This CDR3 comprises 13 residues. CDR3 loop: CAWSVRGGETQYF. As DNA, the CDR3 is TGTGCCTGGAGTGTACGGGGAGGGGAGACCCAGTACTTC.

The V and J genes are TRBV25-1 and TRBJ1-4, with 7 bases matching TRBD1. Germline V lookup: CDR1 MGHDK, CDR2 SYGVNS. The CDR3 is made up of 14 amino acids. Germline trimming cut 6 bases from V and 3 bases from J; bases unmatched to any gene: 4. CDR3 amino acids: CASSAGGPNEKLFF. In nucleotides, the CDR3 is TGTGCCAGCAGCGCAGGGGGACCTAATGAAAAACTGTTTTTT.

This clone was counted only a few times. The chain links TRBV6-5 to TRBJ1-6; a weak D match, TRBD1 (5 bases). The CDR3 consists of 16 residues. Germline CDR1 is MNHEY and CDR2 is SVGAGI. With 3 bases removed from V and 7 bases from J, the gap between germline ends came to 16 bases. CDR3 DNA: TGTGCCAGCAGTTATCGGCAGGGATCAGAGAATTCACCCCTCCACTTT. It encodes CASSYRQGSENSPLHF.

The CDR3 spells CASSLPGQKTEQYF. CDR3 DNA sequence: TGTGCCAGCAGTCTCCCGGGACAGAAAACCGAGCAGTACTTC. The chain combines TRBV28 with TRBJ2-7, with TRBD1 matching 7 bases. V lost 5 bases, J lost 6 bases, and 10 bases stayed unmatched. Germline CDR1 MDHEN, CDR2 SYDVKM. The CDR3 sequence is 14 residues long.

The V call is TRBV7-9, the J call TRBJ2-3; D gene uncertain. V was trimmed by 5 bases and J by 1 base, leaving 13 bases between them. Per the germline V gene, CDR1 is SEHNR and CDR2 is FQNEAQ (reference sequence). The length of the CDR3 is 15 residues. DNA of the CDR3: TGTGCCAGCAGCCAGACACCGGTGGGCACAGATACGCAGTATTTT. It encodes CASSQTPVGTDTQYF. The full variable domain, rest sourced from reference TRBV7-9 and TRBJ2-3, is DTGVSQNPRHKITKRGQNVTFRCDPISEHNRLYWYRQTLGQGPEFLTYFQNEAQLEKSRLLSDRFSAERPKGSFSTLEIQRTEQGDSAMYLCASSQTPVGTDTQYFGPGTRLTVL.

The rearrangement uses TRBV7-2 and TRBJ1-4; 7 nucleotides match TRBD1. Germline CDR1 SGHTA, CDR2 FQGNSA. This CDR3 is 13 amino acids long. The V segment lost 5 bases and the J segment 7 bases; nucleotides outside the gene matches: 4. In DNA, the CDR3 is TGTGCCAGCAGCGCCCGGACAGGTGAAAAACTGTTTTTT. Residues: CASSARTGEKLFF.

The chain joins TRBV7-9 to TRBJ1-4; D unclear. Trimming shortened V by 5 bases and J by 5 bases, and 15 bases separated the two germline ends. Germline CDR1 is SEHNR and CDR2 is FQNEAQ (reference sequence). CDR3 length: 15 residues. Here the CDR3 reads CASSPRLLSNEKLFF. In DNA form, the CDR3 reads TGTGCCAGCAGCCCCCGACTCCTATCGAATGAAAAACTGTTTTTT.